These 2 T cell receptor beta chains were sequenced from one sample in a study of T cell repertoires in cytomegalovirus infection. A single record per CDR3 protein comes from TCRdb applying MiXCR to the reads. This table has some 800,000 distinct CDR3 sequences, approximately 32% appearing once. These receptors are not linked to any known antigen. Sample: cultured CD8+ T cells from PBMCs, taken from culture after CMV antigen stimulation. Every receptor here comes from a human donor in good health (CMV status not recorded). Some clones in this sample may be carry-over from other donors' samples.

This clonotype was seen repeatedly, ten times or more. The chain recombines TRBV12-3 or TRBV12-4 with TRBJ1-2, with D maybe TRBD1 (6 bases). V shed 9 bases and J shed 4 bases, with 18 bases lying between them. The CDR3 loop spans 14 amino acids. CDR3 sequence (DNA): TGTGCCAGTTCCCCGGGGGGCGGAGGCTATGGCTACACCTTC. This translates into CASSPGGGGYGYTF.

This clonotype was seen repeatedly, ten times or more. The V gene is TRBV7-2, the J gene TRBJ2-5; TRBD1 agrees at 7 bases. V trimming: 3 bases; J trimming: 0 bases; junction bases outside the gene matches: 4. In germline, CDR1 is SGHTA, CDR2 FQGNSA. There are 15 residues in the CDR3. CDR3 sequence reads: CASSFNRGNQETQYF. Here the CDR3 DNA reads TGTGCCAGCAGCTTCAACAGGGGCAACCAAGAGACCCAGTACTTC.